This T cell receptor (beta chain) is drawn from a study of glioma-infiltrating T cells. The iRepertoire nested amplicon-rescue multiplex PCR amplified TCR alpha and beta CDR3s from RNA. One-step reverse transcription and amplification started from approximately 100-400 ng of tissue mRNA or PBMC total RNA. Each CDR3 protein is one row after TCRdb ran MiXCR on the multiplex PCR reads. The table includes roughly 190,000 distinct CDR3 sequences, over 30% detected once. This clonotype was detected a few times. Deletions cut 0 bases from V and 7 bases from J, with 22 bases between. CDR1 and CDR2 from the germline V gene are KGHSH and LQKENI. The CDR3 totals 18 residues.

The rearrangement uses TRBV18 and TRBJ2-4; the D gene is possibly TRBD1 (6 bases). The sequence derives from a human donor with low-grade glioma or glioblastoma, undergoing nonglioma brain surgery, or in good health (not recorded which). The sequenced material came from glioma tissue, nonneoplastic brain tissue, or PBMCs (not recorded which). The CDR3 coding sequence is TGTGCCAGCTCACCACCGGGGGTAGGCTCTGGCCAGGGGAACATTCAGTACTTC. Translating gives CASSPPGVGSGQGNIQYF.